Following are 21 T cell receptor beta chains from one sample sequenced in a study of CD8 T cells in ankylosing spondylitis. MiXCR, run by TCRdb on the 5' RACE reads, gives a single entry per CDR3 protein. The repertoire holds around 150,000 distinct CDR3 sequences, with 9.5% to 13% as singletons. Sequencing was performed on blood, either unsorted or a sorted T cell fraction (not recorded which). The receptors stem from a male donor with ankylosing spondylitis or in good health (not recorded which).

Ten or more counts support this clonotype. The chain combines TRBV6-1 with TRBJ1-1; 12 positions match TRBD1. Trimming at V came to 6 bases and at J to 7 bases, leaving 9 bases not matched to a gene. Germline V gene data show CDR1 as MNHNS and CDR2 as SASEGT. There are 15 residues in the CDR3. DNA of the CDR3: TGTGCCAGCAGAGGGGACAGGGGGCTTCTGAGTGAAGCTTTCTTT. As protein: CASRGDRGLLSEAFF.

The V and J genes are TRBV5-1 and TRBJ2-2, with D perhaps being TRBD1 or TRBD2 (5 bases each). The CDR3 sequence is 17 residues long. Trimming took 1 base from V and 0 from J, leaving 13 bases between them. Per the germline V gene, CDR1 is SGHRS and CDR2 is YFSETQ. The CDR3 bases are TGCGCCAGCAGCTTGTACTCAGGGACGGCGAACACCGGGGAGCTGTTTTTT. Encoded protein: CASSLYSGTANTGELFF.

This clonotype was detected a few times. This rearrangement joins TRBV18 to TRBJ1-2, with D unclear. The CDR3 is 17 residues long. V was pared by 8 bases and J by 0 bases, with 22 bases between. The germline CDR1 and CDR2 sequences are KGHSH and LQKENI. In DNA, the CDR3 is TGTGCCAGCCAACCGGAGCAGATCCCGACTTCTAACTATGGCTACACCTTC. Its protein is CASQPEQIPTSNYGYTF. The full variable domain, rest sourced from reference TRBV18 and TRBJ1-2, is NAGVMQNPRHLVRRRGQEARLRCSPMKGHSHVYWYRQLPEEGLKFMVYLQKENIIDESGMPKERFSAEFPKEGPSILRIQQVVRGDSAAYFCASQPEQIPTSNYGYTFGSGTRLTVV.

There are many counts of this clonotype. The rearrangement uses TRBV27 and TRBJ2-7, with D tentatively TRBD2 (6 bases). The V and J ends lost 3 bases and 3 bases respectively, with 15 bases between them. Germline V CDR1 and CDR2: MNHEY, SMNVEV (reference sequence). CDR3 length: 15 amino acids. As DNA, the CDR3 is TGTGCCAGCAGTTTGAGACGGGAGTACGACTACGAGCAGTACTTC. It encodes CASSLRREYDYEQYF.

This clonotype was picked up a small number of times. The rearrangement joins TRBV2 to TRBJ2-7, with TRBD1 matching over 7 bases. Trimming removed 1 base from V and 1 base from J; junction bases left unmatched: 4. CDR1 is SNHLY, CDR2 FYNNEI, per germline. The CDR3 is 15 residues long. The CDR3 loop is CASSEEWDRSYEQYF. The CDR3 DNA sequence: TGTGCCAGCAGTGAAGAGTGGGACAGATCCTACGAGCAGTACTTC.

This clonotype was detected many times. CDR3 sequence reads: CSARGVTSRDTQYF. The CDR3 DNA is TGCAGTGCTAGAGGGGTGACTAGCCGAGATACGCAGTATTTT. The V gene is TRBV20-1, the J gene TRBJ2-3, with 7 positions matching TRBD2. This CDR3 contains 14 residues. Germline lookup yields CDR1 DFQATT and CDR2 SNEGSKA (reference sequence). Trimming took 1 base from V and 5 from J; bases not matched to a gene: 6.

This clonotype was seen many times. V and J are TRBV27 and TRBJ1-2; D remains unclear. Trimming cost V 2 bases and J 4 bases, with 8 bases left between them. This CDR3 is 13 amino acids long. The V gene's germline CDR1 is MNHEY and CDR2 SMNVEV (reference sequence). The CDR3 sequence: CASSLGALYGYTF. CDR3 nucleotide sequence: TGTGCCAGCAGTTTAGGAGCTCTCTATGGCTACACCTTC.

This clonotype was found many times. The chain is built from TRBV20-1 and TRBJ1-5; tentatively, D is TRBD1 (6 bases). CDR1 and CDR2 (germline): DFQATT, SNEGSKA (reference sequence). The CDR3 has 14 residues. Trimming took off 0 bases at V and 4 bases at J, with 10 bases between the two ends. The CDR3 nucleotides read TGCAGTGCTAGAGATCGAGACAGGAATCAGCCCCAGCATTTT. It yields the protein CSARDRDRNQPQHF.

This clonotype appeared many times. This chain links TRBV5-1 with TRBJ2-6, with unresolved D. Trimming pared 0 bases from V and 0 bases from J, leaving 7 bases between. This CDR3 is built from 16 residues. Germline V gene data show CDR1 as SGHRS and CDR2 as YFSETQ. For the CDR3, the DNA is TGCGCCAGCAGCTTGGACGTCCTCTCTGGGGCCAACGTCCTGACTTTC. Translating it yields CASSLDVLSGANVLTF. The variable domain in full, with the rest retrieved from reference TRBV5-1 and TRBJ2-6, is KAGVTQTPRYLIKTRGQQVTLSCSPISGHRSVSWYQQTPGQGLQFLFEYFSETQRNKGNFPGRFSGRQFSNSRSEMNVSTLELGDSALYLCASSLDVLSGANVLTFGAGSRLTVL.

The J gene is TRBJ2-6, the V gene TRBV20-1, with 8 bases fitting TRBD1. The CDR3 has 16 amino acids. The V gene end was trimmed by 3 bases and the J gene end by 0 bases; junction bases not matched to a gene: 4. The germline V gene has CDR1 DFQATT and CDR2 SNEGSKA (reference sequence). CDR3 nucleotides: TGCAGTGCTAGTCAGGGGGCGGGCTCTGGGGCCAACGTCCTGACTTTC. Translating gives CSASQGAGSGANVLTF.

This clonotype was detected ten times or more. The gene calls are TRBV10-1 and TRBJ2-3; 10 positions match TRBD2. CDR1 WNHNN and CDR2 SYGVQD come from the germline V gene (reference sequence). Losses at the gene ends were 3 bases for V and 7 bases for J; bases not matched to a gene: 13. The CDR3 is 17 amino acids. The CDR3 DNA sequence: TGCGCCAGCAGTGACCTGGGACCTAGCGGGGGACGAAATACGCAGTATTTT. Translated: CASSDLGPSGGRNTQYF.

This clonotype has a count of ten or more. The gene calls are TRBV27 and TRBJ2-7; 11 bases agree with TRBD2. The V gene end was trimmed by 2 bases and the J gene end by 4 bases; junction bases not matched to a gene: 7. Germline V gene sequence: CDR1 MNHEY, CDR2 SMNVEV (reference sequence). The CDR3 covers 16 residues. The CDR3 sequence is CASSLRFTSGGYEQYF. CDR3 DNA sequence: TGTGCCAGCAGTTTAAGGTTCACTAGCGGGGGATACGAGCAGTACTTC.

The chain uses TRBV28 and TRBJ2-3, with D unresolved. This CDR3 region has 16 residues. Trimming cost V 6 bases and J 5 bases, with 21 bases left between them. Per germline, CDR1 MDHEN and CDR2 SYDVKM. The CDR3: CASRVALDGPGDTQYF. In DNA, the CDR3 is TGTGCCAGCAGGGTGGCTCTGGACGGTCCCGGAGATACGCAGTATTTT.

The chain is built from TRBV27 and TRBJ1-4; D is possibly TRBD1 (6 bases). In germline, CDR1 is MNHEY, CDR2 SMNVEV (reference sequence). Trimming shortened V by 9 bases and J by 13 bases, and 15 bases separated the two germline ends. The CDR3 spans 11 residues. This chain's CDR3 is CARTGGPRLFF. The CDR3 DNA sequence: TGTGCCAGAACGGGGGGCCCCAGACTGTTTTTT.

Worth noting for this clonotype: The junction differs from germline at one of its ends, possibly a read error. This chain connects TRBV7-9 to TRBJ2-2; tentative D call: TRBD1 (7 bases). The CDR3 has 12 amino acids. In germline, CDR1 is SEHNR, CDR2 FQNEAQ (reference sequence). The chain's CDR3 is CASSRGQGGLFF. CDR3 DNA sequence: TGTGCCAGCAGCCGCGGCCAGGGGGGGCTGTTTTTT.

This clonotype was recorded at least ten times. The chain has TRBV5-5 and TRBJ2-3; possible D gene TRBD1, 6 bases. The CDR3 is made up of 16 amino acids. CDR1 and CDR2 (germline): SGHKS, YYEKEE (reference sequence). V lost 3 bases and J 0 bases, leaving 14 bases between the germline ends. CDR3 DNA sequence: TGTGCCAGCAGCTCAAGACAGGCATCTAGCACAGATACGCAGTATTTT. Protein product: CASSSRQASSTDTQYF.

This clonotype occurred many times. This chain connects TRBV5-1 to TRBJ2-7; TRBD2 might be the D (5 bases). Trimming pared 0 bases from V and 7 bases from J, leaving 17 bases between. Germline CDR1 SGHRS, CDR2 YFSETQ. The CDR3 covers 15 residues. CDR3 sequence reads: CASSLGGPITGEQYF. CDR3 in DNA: TGCGCCAGCAGCTTGGGAGGGCCAATTACGGGGGAGCAGTACTTC.

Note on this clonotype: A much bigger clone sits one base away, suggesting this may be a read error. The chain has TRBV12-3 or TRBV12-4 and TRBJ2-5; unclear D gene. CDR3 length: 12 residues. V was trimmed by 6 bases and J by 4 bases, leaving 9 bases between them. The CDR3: CASSPWGETQYF. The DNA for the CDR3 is TGTGCCAGCAGCCCCTGGGGAGAGACCCAGTACTTC.

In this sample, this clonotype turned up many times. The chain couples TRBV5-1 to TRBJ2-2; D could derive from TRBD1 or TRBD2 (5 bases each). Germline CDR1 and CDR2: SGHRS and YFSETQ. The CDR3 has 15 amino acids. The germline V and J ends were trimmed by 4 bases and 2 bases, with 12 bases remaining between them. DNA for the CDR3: TGCGCCAGCAGCCCGACGGGACCAAACACCGGGGAGCTGTTTTTT. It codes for CASSPTGPNTGELFF. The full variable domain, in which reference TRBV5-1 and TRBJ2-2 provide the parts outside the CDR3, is KAGVTQTPRYLIKTRGQQVTLSCSPISGHRSVSWYQQTPGQGLQFLFEYFSETQRNKGNFPGRFSGRQFSNSRSEMNVSTLELGDSALYLCASSPTGPNTGELFFGEGSRLTVL.

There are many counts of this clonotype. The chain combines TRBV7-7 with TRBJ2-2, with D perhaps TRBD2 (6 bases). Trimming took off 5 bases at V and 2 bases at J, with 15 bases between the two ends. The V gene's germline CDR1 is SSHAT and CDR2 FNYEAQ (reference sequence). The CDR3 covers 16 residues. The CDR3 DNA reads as TGTGCCAGCAGCGCCCGATCCGGGACTAACACCGGGGAGCTGTTTTTT. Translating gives CASSARSGTNTGELFF.

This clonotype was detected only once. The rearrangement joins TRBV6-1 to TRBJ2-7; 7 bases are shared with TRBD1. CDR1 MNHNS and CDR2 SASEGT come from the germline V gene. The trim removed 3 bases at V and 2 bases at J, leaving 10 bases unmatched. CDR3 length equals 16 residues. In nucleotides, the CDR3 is TGTGCCAGCAGTGATTCCGGGACAGCTAGACCCTACGAGCAGTACTTC. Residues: CASSDSGTARPYEQYF.